Here is one TCR beta chain with its context. The antigen is undetermined. The data are from a study of CD8+ T cells in alopecia areata. Whole-study results and caveats: Clarity of TCR sharing across patients fell short of that in mice, possibly HLA-related.

The CDR3 runs 12 residues. Trimming cost V 4 bases and J 8 bases, with 11 bases left between them. CDR1 MDHEN and CDR2 SYDVKM come from the germline V gene. Extraction and reverse transcription of RNA yielded cDNA as the sequencing template. Produced via immunoSEQ multiplex PCR; TCRdb's table is partial and in-frame only. The sample lists roughly 200,000 clones; around two fifths were seen once. Treatment defined: oral pan-JAK inhibitor, 5-10 mg twice daily. It was from alopecia areata patients that lesional scalp punch biopsies and peripheral blood were collected. The chain carries TRBV28 and TRBJ1-2, with D possibly being TRBD1 (6 bases). Specimen: CD4+ T cells sorted from blood, collected at approximately week 36, from a patient treated with tofacitinib. The TCR was taken from a human donor with alopecia areata. The CDR3 DNA sequence: TGTGCCAGCAGTTCACAGGGAAGGGGCTACACCTTC. Its protein is CASSSQGRGYTF.